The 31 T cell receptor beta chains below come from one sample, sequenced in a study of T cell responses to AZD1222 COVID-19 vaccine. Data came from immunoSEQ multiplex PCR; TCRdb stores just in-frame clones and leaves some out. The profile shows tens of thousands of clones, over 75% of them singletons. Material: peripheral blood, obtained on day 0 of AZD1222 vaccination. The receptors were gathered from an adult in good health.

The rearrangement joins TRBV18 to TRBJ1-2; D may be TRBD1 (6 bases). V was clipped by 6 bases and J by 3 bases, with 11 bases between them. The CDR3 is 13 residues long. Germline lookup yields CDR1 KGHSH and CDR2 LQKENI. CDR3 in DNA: TGTGCCAGCTCCCCAGGGGCGGACTATGGCTACACCTTC. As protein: CASSPGADYGYTF.

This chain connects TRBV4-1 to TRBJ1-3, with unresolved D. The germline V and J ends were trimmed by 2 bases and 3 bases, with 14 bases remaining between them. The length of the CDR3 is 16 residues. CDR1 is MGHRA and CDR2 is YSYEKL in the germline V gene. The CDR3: CASSQPTRSFGNTIYF. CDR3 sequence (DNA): TGCGCCAGCAGCCAACCTACAAGGTCATTTGGAAACACCATATATTTT.

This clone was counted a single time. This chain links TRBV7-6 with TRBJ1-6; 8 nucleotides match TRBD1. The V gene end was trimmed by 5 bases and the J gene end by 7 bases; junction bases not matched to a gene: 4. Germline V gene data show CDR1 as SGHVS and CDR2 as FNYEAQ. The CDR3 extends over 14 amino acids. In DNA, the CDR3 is TGTGCCAGCAGCCGGGACAGGACAAATTCACCCCTCCACTTT. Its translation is CASSRDRTNSPLHF.

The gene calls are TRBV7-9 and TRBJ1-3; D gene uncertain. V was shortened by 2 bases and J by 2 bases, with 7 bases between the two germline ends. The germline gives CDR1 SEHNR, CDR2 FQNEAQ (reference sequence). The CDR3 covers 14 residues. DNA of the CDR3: TGTGCCAGCAGCTTAATTGGGGCTGGAAACACCATATATTTT. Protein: CASSLIGAGNTIYF.

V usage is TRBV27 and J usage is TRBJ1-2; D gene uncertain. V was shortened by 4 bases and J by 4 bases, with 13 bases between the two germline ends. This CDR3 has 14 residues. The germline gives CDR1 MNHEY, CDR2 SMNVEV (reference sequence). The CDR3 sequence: CASSYSHPSYGYTF. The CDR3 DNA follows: TGTGCCAGCAGTTACAGTCACCCGTCCTATGGCTACACCTTC.

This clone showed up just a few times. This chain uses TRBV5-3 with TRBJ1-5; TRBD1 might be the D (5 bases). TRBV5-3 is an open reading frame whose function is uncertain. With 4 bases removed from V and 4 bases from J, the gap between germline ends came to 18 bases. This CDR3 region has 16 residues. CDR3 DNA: TGTGCCAGAAGCCCGGACAAGGAAAGACGGAATCAGCCCCAGCATTTT. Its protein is CARSPDKERRNQPQHF.

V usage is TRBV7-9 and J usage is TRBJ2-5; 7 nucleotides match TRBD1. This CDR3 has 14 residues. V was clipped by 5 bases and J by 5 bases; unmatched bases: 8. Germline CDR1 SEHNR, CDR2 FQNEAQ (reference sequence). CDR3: CASSQGGAKETQYF. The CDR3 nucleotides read TGTGCCAGCAGCCAAGGGGGCGCGAAGGAGACCCAGTACTTC.

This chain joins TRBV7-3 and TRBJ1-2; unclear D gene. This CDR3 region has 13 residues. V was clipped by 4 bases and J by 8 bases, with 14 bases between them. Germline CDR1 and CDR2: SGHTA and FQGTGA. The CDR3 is CASSSATMGGYTF. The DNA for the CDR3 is TGTGCCAGCAGCTCGGCTACTATGGGAGGCTACACCTTC.

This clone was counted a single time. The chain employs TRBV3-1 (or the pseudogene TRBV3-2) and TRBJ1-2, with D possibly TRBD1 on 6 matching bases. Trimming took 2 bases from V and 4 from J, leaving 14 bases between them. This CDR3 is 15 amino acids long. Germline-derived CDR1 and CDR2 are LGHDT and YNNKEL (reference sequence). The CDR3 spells CASSQQTGTPYGYTF. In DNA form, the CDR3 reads TGTGCCAGCAGCCAACAGACAGGTACCCCCTATGGCTACACCTTC.

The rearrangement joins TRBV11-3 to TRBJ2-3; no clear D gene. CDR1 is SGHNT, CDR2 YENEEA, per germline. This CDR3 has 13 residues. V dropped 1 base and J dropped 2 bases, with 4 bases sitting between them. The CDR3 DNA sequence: TGTGCCAGCAGCTTAGGGCCCACAGATACGCAGTATTTT. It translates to CASSLGPTDTQYF.

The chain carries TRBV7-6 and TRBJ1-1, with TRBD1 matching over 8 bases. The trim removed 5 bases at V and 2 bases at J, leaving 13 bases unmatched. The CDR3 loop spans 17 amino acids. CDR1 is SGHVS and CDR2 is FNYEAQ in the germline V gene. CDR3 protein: CASSLYRTGSGNTEAFF. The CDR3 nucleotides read TGTGCCAGCAGCCTTTACCGGACAGGGAGTGGAAACACTGAAGCTTTCTTT.

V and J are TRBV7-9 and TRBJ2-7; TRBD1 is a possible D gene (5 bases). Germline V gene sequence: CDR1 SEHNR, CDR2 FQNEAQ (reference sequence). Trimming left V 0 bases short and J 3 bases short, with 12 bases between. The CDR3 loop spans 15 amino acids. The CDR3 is CASSLAPGFGYEQYF. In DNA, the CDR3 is TGTGCCAGCAGCTTAGCCCCAGGGTTTGGCTACGAGCAGTACTTC.

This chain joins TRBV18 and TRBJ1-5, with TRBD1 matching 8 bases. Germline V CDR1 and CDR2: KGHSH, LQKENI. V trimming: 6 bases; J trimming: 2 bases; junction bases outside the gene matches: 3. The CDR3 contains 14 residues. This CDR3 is CASSWDRRNQPQHF. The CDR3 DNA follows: TGTGCCAGCTCCTGGGACAGGCGCAATCAGCCCCAGCATTTT.

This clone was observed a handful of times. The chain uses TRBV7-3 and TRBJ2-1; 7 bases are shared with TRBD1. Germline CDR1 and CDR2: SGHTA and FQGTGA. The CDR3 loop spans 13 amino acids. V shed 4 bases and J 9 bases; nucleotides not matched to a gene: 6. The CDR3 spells CASSSSRGSEQFF. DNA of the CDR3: TGTGCCAGCAGCTCATCCAGGGGGAGTGAGCAGTTCTTC.

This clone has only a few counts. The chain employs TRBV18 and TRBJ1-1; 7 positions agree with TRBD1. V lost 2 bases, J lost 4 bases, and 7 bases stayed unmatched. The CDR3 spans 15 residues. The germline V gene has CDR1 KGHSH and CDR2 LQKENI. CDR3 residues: CASSPAGGMGTEAFF. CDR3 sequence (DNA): TGTGCCAGCTCACCAGCAGGGGGAATGGGCACTGAAGCTTTCTTT.

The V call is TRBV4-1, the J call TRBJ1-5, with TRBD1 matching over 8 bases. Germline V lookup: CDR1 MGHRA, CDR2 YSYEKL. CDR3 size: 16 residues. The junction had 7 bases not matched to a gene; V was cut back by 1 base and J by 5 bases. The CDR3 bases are TGCGCCAGCAGCCAAGGACAGGGGAGGTGGGATCAGCCCCAGCATTTT. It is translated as CASSQGQGRWDQPQHF.

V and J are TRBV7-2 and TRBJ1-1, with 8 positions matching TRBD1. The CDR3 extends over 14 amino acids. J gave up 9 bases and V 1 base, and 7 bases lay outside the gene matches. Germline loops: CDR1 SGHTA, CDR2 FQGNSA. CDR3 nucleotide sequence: TGTGCCAGCAGCTTAGTACCGGGACAGGAGAAAGCTTTCTTT. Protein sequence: CASSLVPGQEKAFF.

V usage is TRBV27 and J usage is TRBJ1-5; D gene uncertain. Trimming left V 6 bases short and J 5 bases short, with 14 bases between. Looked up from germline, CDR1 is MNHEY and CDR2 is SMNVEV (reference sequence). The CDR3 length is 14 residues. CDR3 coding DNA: TGTGCCAGCAGCGTCGGACGGCGGGATCAGCCCCAGCATTTT. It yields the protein CASSVGRRDQPQHF.

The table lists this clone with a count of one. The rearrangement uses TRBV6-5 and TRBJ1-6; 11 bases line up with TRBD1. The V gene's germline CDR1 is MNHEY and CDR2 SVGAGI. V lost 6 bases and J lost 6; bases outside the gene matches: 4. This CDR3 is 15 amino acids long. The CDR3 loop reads CASRGQGVRNSPLHF. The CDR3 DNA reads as TGTGCCAGCAGGGGACAGGGGGTTCGTAATTCACCCCTCCACTTT.

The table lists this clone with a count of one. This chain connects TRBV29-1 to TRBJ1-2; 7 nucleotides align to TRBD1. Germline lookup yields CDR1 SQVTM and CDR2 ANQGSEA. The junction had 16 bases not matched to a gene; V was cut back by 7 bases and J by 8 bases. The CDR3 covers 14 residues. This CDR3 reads CSANRGSISKGYTF. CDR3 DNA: TGCAGCGCAAACAGGGGCTCTATCTCGAAAGGCTACACCTTC.

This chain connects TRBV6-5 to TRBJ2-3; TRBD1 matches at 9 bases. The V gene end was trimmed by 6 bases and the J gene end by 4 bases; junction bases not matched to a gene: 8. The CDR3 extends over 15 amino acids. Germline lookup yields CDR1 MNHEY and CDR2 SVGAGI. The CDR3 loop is CASRSGTGISDTQYF. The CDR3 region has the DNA TGTGCCAGCAGATCAGGGACAGGGATTTCAGATACGCAGTATTTT.

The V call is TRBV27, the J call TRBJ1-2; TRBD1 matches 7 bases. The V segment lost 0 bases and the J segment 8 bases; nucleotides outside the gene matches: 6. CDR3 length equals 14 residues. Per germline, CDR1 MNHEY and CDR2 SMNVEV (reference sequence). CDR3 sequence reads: CASSLSGQWVGYTF. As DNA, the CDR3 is TGTGCCAGCAGTTTATCGGGACAGTGGGTAGGCTACACCTTC.

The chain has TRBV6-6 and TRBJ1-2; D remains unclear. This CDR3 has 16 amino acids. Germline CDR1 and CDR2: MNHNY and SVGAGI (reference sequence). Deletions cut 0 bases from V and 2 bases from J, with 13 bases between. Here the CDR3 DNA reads TGTGCCAGCAGTTACTCGGCACAGAGAATAAACTATGGCTACACCTTC. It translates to CASSYSAQRINYGYTF.

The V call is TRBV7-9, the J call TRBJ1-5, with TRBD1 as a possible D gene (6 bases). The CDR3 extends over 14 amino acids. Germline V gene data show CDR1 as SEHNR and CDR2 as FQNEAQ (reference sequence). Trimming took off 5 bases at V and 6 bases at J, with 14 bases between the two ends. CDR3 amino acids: CASSHNGGGQPQHF. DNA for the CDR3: TGTGCCAGCAGCCACAATGGAGGGGGTCAGCCCCAGCATTTT.

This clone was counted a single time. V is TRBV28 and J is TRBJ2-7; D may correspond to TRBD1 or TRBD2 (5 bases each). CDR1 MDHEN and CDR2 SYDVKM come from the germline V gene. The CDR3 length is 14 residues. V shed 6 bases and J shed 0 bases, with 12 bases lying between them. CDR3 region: CASSQPGSSYEQYF. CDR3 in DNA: TGTGCCAGCAGCCAACCAGGGAGCTCCTACGAGCAGTACTTC.

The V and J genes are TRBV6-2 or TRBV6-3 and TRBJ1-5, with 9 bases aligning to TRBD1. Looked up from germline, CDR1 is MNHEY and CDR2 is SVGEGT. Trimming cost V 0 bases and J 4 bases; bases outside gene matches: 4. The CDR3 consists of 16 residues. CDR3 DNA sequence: TGTGCCAGCAGTTACTCAGGGACAGGGTTGAATCAGCCCCAGCATTTT. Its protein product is CASSYSGTGLNQPQHF.

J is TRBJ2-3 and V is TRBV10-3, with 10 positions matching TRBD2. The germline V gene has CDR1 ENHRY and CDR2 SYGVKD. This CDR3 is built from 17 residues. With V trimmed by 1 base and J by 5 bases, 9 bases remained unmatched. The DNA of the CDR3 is TGTGCCATCAGTGAGTTACCCAGCGGGGGGGCATTAGATACGCAGTATTTT. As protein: CAISELPSGGALDTQYF.

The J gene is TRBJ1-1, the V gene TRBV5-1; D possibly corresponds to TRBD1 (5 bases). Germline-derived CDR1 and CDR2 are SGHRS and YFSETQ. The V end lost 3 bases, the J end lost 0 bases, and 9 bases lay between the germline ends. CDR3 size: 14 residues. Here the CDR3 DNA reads TGCGCCAGCAGCTCGGGACTGATGAACACTGAAGCTTTCTTT. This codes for CASSSGLMNTEAFF.

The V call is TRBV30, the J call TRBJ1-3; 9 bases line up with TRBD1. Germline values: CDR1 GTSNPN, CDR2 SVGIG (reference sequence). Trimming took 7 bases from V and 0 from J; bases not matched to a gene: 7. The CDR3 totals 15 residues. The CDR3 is CAFTGGSPSGNTIYF. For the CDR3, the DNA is TGTGCCTTCACAGGGGGCTCACCCTCTGGAAACACCATATATTTT.

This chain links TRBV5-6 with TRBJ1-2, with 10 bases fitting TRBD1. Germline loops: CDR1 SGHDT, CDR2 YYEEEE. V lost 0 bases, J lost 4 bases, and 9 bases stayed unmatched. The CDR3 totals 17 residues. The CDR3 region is CASSLGTGGSSGYGYTF. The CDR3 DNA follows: TGTGCCAGCAGCTTGGGGACAGGGGGTTCATCGGGCTATGGCTACACCTTC.

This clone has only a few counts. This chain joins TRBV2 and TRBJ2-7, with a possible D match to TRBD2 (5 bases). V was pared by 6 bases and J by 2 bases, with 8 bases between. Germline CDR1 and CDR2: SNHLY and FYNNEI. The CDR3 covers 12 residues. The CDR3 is CASRGDTYEQYF. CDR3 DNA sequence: TGTGCCAGCAGGGGAGACACCTACGAGCAGTACTTC.